This TCR beta chain stems from a study of molecular identifiers for immune sequencing clone quantification. Across the study: Replicates involved a five-way split of RNA from around 20,000 or 100,000 naive CD8 cells, with sequencing of four.

This CDR3 has 14 residues. The germline V and J ends were trimmed by 0 bases and 5 bases, with 9 bases remaining between them. The V gene's germline CDR1 is SGHDT and CDR2 YYEEEE. As previously described, bulk TCR libraries were made using listed TCR primers. TCRdb called the PCR reads again in MiXCR, with one record for every CDR3 protein. This table has around 460,000 distinct CDR3 sequences, 20% to 25% appearing once. Naive CD8 T cells were FACS-sorted by CD8+CD4-CCR7+CD45RA+ markers. This clonotype was detected ten times or more. The sequencing input was naive CD8+ T cells from blood, with Jurkat cell RNA spiked in. Subset specified: FACS-sorted CD8+CD4-CCR7+CD45RA+ naive T cells. This sequence was found in a human donor in good health. Some libraries in this study had Jurkat cell RNA spiked in. The rearrangement joins TRBV5-6 to TRBJ1-5, with D unresolved. The CDR3 DNA reads as TGTGCCAGCAGCTTGGACGGCGACCATCAGCCCCAGCATTTT. Translated: CASSLDGDHQPQHF. The variable domain in full, with the rest retrieved from reference TRBV5-6 and TRBJ1-5, is DAGVTQSPTHLIKTRGQQVTLRCSPKSGHDTVSWYQQALGQGPQFIFQYYEEEERQRGNFPDRFSGHQFPNYSSELNVNALLLGDSALYLCASSLDGDHQPQHFGDGTRLSIL.